These 24 T cell receptor beta chains share one sample of origin, sequenced in a study of blood T cell repertoires in COVID-19. Produced via immunoSEQ multiplex PCR; TCRdb's table is partial and in-frame only. The data hold 180,000 or so clones, with 80% to 90% observed a single time. Material: peripheral blood. These TCRs come from a man aged 40-49 years with active or convalescent COVID-19.

This rearrangement joins TRBV15 to TRBJ2-1, with 11 bases identical to TRBD2. Germline V gene data show CDR1 as LNHNV and CDR2 as YYDKDF (reference sequence). V was clipped by 4 bases and J by 7 bases; unmatched bases: 12. This CDR3 comprises 17 residues. The CDR3 sequence: CATSKPKGLAVTNEQFF. CDR3 sequence (DNA): TGTGCCACCAGCAAACCGAAGGGACTAGCGGTCACAAATGAGCAGTTCTTC.

This chain connects TRBV30 to TRBJ1-1, with 9 bases identical to TRBD1. This CDR3 comprises 14 residues. V trimming: 1 base; J trimming: 5 bases; junction bases outside the gene matches: 5. Germline loops: CDR1 GTSNPN, CDR2 SVGIG (reference sequence). The CDR3 coding sequence is TGTGCCTGGAGTGCATACAGGGGGCTTACTGAAGCTTTCTTT. It yields the protein CAWSAYRGLTEAFF.

This sequence joins TRBV27 and TRBJ2-5; 9 bases are a match to TRBD2. V shed 6 bases, J shed 1 base, and the junction held 3 bases outside the gene matches. The CDR3 totals 14 residues. The germline V gene encodes CDR1 MNHEY and CDR2 SMNVEV (reference sequence). CDR3 sequence: CASSYSGGQETQYF. CDR3 DNA: TGTGCCAGCAGCTATAGCGGGGGCCAAGAGACCCAGTACTTC.

This chain links TRBV14 with TRBJ1-5, with 8 nucleotides matching TRBD1. CDR1 and CDR2 (germline): SGHDN, FVKESK. V was pared by 1 base and J by 6 bases, with 2 bases of the junction left unmatched. This CDR3 is 14 amino acids long. CDR3 bases: TGTGCCAGCAGCCAAGTCAGGGGGCCTCAGCCCCAGCATTTT. It codes for CASSQVRGPQPQHF.

V and J are TRBV18 and TRBJ2-1; D might be TRBD2 (7 bases). Trimming took off 5 bases at V and 8 bases at J, with 10 bases between the two ends. The CDR3 is 12 amino acids. Looked up from germline, CDR1 is KGHSH and CDR2 is LQKENI. The chain's CDR3 is CASSLGGDEQFF. The CDR3 nucleotides read TGTGCCAGCTCATTAGGGGGGGATGAGCAGTTCTTC.

This clone was recorded only once. V usage is TRBV30 and J usage is TRBJ2-2, with TRBD2 identical over 8 bases. This CDR3 is 16 amino acids long. The ends lost 4 bases at V and 7 bases at J; junction bases unmatched: 14. Germline loops: CDR1 GTSNPN, CDR2 SVGIG (reference sequence). This CDR3 reads CAWKSWRGVRDGELFF. CDR3 nucleotides: TGTGCCTGGAAGAGCTGGCGGGGGGTACGGGACGGGGAGCTGTTTTTT.

This chain joins TRBV12-3 or TRBV12-4 and TRBJ2-5; possible D gene TRBD2, 5 bases. Trimming shortened V by 6 bases and J by 3 bases, and 11 bases separated the two germline ends. The CDR3 runs to 13 residues. The CDR3 DNA is TGTGCCAGCAGCCCCCCGGGGAAAGAGACCCAGTACTTC. Protein: CASSPPGKETQYF.

The chain couples TRBV18 to TRBJ1-1; TRBD1 matches at 9 bases. Trimming took 0 bases from V and 4 from J; bases not matched to a gene: 3. From germline, CDR1 is KGHSH and CDR2 LQKENI. CDR3 length: 15 amino acids. The CDR3 here is CASSPPTGGTTEAFF. CDR3 in DNA: TGTGCCAGCTCACCACCGACAGGGGGGACCACTGAAGCTTTCTTT.

This chain connects TRBV6-1 to TRBJ2-1; D might be TRBD1 (6 bases). CDR1 and CDR2 (germline): MNHNS, SASEGT. The CDR3 runs 16 residues. V was trimmed by 4 bases and J by 5 bases, leaving 18 bases between them. CDR3 sequence reads: CASSVRDTGLHNEQFF. DNA of the CDR3: TGTGCCAGCAGTGTCCGGGACACAGGGTTGCACAATGAGCAGTTCTTC.

The rearrangement links TRBV4-1 to TRBJ2-1, with 8 positions matching TRBD2. Germline V gene sequence: CDR1 MGHRA, CDR2 YSYEKL. The trim removed 0 bases at V and 6 bases at J, leaving 7 bases unmatched. CDR3 size: 16 residues. CDR3 sequence (DNA): TGCGCCAGCAGCCAAGATTTGGTAGCGGGGAGCAATGAGCAGTTCTTC. Amino acid sequence: CASSQDLVAGSNEQFF.

The chain combines TRBV5-1 with TRBJ1-3; a possible D gene is TRBD1 (5 bases). The germline gives CDR1 SGHRS, CDR2 YFSETQ. The CDR3 length is 17 residues. Trimming pared 0 bases from V and 0 bases from J, leaving 13 bases between. The CDR3 nucleotides read TGCGCCAGCAGCTTGGTAGCGGGACGGATCTCTGGAAACACCATATATTTT. This encodes CASSLVAGRISGNTIYF.

J is TRBJ2-2 and V is TRBV7-6, with a weak D call TRBD1 (6 bases). This CDR3 has 15 residues. Trimming took 4 bases from V and 4 from J, leaving 13 bases between them. CDR1 and CDR2 (germline): SGHVS, FNYEAQ. The DNA of the CDR3 is TGTGCCAGCAGCTCTACAGGGATGTCCACCGGGGAGCTGTTTTTT. This translates into CASSSTGMSTGELFF.

The rearrangement uses TRBV9 and TRBJ1-5; 7 bases agree with TRBD1. Germline V lookup: CDR1 SGDLS, CDR2 YYNGEE. V shed 3 bases and J 7 bases; nucleotides not matched to a gene: 7. There are 14 residues in the CDR3. The CDR3 nucleotides are TGTGCCAGCAGCGAGGAGGGGGCGGGCCAGCCCCAGCATTTT. Translating gives CASSEEGAGQPQHF. Together with reference TRBV9 and TRBJ1-5, the CDR3 gives the full variable domain: DSGVTQTPKHLITATGQRVTLRCSPRSGDLSVYWYQQSLDQGLQFLIQYYNGEERAKGNILERFSAQQFPDLHSELNLSSLELGDSALYFCASSEEGAGQPQHFGDGTRLSIL.

This rearrangement joins TRBV29-1 to TRBJ1-1, with 7 bases lining up with TRBD1. The CDR3 has 17 residues. J lost 4 bases, V lost 4 bases, and 18 bases had no gene match. CDR1 and CDR2 (germline): SQVTM, ANQGSEA. The CDR3, as DNA: TGCAGCGTTGGAGAGAACTACCTGACAGGGCTGGGCACTGAAGCTTTCTTT. Translation: CSVGENYLTGLGTEAFF. The variable domain in full, completed from reference TRBV29-1 and TRBJ1-1, reads SAVISQKPSRDICQRGTSLTIQCQVDSQVTMMFWYRQQPGQSLTLIATANQGSEATYESGFVIDKFPISRPNLTFSTLTVSNMSPEDSSIYLCSVGENYLTGLGTEAFFGQGTRLTVV.

CDR3 residues: CASSIRTGGRNTGELFF. CDR3 DNA: TGTGCCAGTAGTATCCGGACAGGGGGAAGGAACACCGGGGAGCTGTTTTTT. This chain uses TRBV19 with TRBJ2-2; 10 bases map to TRBD1. CDR1 is LNHDA, CDR2 SQIVND, per germline (reference sequence). The V gene end was trimmed by 3 bases and the J gene end by 1 base; junction bases not matched to a gene: 5. The CDR3 loop spans 17 amino acids.

The V gene is TRBV6-5, the J gene TRBJ2-7, with D maybe TRBD1 (8 bases). Trimming cost V 1 base and J 4 bases, with 14 bases left between them. Germline V gene data show CDR1 as MNHEY and CDR2 as SVGAGI. The CDR3 runs to 15 residues. Written as DNA, the CDR3 is TGTGCCAGCAGTTACTTTAACAGGGGGGGGTACGAGCAGTACTTC. Residues: CASSYFNRGGYEQYF.

The rearrangement joins TRBV5-1 to TRBJ1-2; D is unclear. Germline values: CDR1 SGHRS, CDR2 YFSETQ. This CDR3 spans 15 amino acids. The germline V and J ends were trimmed by 4 bases and 0 bases, with 13 bases remaining between them. CDR3 in amino acids: CASSPSVLSNYGYTF. The CDR3 nucleotides are TGCGCCAGCAGCCCATCGGTTCTGTCTAACTATGGCTACACCTTC. Supplemented by reference TRBV5-1 and TRBJ1-2, the full variable domain reads KAGVTQTPRYLIKTRGQQVTLSCSPISGHRSVSWYQQTPGQGLQFLFEYFSETQRNKGNFPGRFSGRQFSNSRSEMNVSTLELGDSALYLCASSPSVLSNYGYTFGSGTRLTVV.

V is TRBV20-1 and J is TRBJ2-5; no clear D gene. CDR3 length: 11 amino acids. Germline loops: CDR1 DFQATT, CDR2 SNEGSKA (reference sequence). The V and J ends lost 6 bases and 5 bases respectively, with 10 bases between them. The CDR3 reads CSARSWETQYF. Here the CDR3 DNA reads TGCAGTGCCCGGTCGTGGGAGACCCAGTACTTC.

With respect to this clone: A read error may account for a junction end that differs from germline. This CDR3 reads CASSEGQGAPRF. CDR3 nucleotides: TGTGCCAGCAGCGAAGGGCAGGGGGCCCCTAGGTTC. This rearrangement joins TRBV3-1 (or the pseudogene TRBV3-2) to TRBJ2-7; 8 bases map to TRBD1. There are 12 residues in the CDR3. In germline, CDR1 is LGHDT, CDR2 YNNKEL (reference sequence).

This chain connects TRBV6-2 or TRBV6-3 to TRBJ1-1, with TRBD1 as a possible D gene (5 bases). V gave up 2 bases and J gave up 6 bases, with 19 bases separating them. This CDR3 is built from 16 residues. In germline, CDR1 is MNHEY, CDR2 SVGEGT. The CDR3 spells CASSYPTGGVGPEAFF. In DNA form, the CDR3 reads TGTGCCAGCAGTTACCCCACTGGGGGGGTAGGACCTGAAGCTTTCTTT.

For the CDR3, the DNA is TGCGCCAGCAGCTTGGACGGGGCAGGGGGACAAGAGACCCAGTACTTC. Protein sequence: CASSLDGAGGQETQYF. The rearrangement links TRBV5-1 to TRBJ2-5; 7 positions agree with TRBD1. The CDR3 has 16 amino acids. Germline CDR1 is SGHRS and CDR2 is YFSETQ. With 0 bases clipped from V and 2 bases from J, the junction kept 7 bases outside the gene matches.

The chain links TRBV21-1 to TRBJ2-7; TRBD2, the table's D call, lacks a check against the DNA. TRBV21-1 is shown as a pseudogene. The CDR3 has 13 residues. CDR3 amino acids: CASSKRPSYEQYF. Written as DNA, the CDR3 is TGTGCCAGCAGCAAACGTCCCTCCTACGAGCAGTACTTC.

The CDR3 coding sequence is TGTGCCAGCAGCTTAGGCCGGACAGGAGGAGTCTATGGCTACACCTTC. Protein product: CASSLGRTGGVYGYTF. This chain links TRBV11-2 with TRBJ1-2; 7 positions match TRBD1. J lost 4 bases, V lost 1 base, and 9 bases had no gene match. This CDR3 contains 16 residues. Germline lookup yields CDR1 SGHAT and CDR2 FQNNGV.

The chain couples TRBV6-6 to TRBJ1-4, with TRBD1 identical over 9 bases. This CDR3 has 17 amino acids. V trimming: 5 bases; J trimming: 8 bases; junction bases outside the gene matches: 15. The germline gives CDR1 MNHNY, CDR2 SVGAGI (reference sequence). In DNA, the CDR3 is TGTGCCAGCAGTCGCACGTATAACCGGGACAGGGTAGAAAAACTGTTTTTT. Translation: CASSRTYNRDRVEKLFF.